Listed here are 5 T cell receptor beta chains from one sample, sequenced in a study of blood T cell repertoires in COVID-19 (dated by TCRdb to the early 2020s). To prepare the library, the immunoSEQ multiplex PCR assay was applied. As stored in TCRdb, this immuneACCESS dataset retains in-frame rearrangements with V and J assigned. A fraction of the clones does not appear; measured against another copy, unresolved V genes explain less than half of the discrepancy, and the remainder lacks a known reason. The table for this sample lists about 50,000 clones; around 90% of them were counted only once. Around 2.2% of the sample belongs to the ten largest clones. Sample: peripheral blood. The receptor set was obtained from a human donor in a cohort sampled during active COVID-19.

This sequence joins TRBV7-9 and TRBJ1-2; D unresolved. CDR3 length: 15 amino acids. Germline V gives CDR1 SEHNR, CDR2 FQNEAQ (reference sequence). Trimming removed 1 base from V and 5 bases from J, with 14 bases in between. The CDR3 is CASSLGNSARYGYTF. The CDR3 DNA follows: TGTGCCAGCAGCTTAGGGAACAGTGCAAGATATGGCTACACCTTC. Supplemented by reference TRBV7-9 and TRBJ1-2, the full variable domain reads DTGVSQNPRHKITKRGQNVTFRCDPISEHNRLYWYRQTLGQGPEFLTYFQNEAQLEKSRLLSDRFSAERPKGSFSTLEIQRTEQGDSAMYLCASSLGNSARYGYTFGSGTRLTVV.

The V and J genes are TRBV3-1 (or the pseudogene TRBV3-2) and TRBJ2-7; TRBD1 matches at 7 bases. There are 15 residues in the CDR3. The J segment lost 3 bases and the V segment lost 1 base, leaving 6 bases of the junction unmatched. Germline values: CDR1 LGHDT, CDR2 YNNKEL (reference sequence). This CDR3 is CASSQVPQGVYEQYF. The DNA of the CDR3 is TGTGCCAGCAGCCAAGTCCCCCAGGGGGTCTACGAGCAGTACTTC.

The chain carries TRBV3-1 (or the pseudogene TRBV3-2) and TRBJ1-1; 7 nucleotides line up with TRBD1. Germline assignment: CDR1 LGHDT and CDR2 YNNKEL (reference sequence). The CDR3 extends over 14 amino acids. V was pared by 4 bases and J by 4 bases, with 6 bases of the junction left unmatched. Written as DNA, the CDR3 is TGTGCCAGCAGCCGCTCGGACAGGACCACTGAAGCTTTCTTT. Translation gives CASSRSDRTTEAFF.

This chain joins TRBV5-4 and TRBJ2-7; 15 nucleotides match TRBD2. CDR1 is SGHNT, CDR2 YYREEE, per germline (reference sequence). CDR3 length: 16 residues. After removal of 4 bases from V and 6 bases from J, the junction contained 8 bases not matched to a gene. The CDR3 here is CASSIGLAGGPFEQYF. CDR3 DNA: TGTGCCAGCAGCATTGGACTAGCGGGGGGGCCGTTCGAGCAGTACTTC.

CDR3 bases: TGTGCCAGCAGCGCGACTAGCGGGAGCTCGGAGCAGTACTTC. It specifies CASSATSGSSEQYF. V usage is TRBV9 and J usage is TRBJ2-7; 12 bases fit TRBD2. The CDR3 loop spans 14 amino acids. The trim removed 3 bases at V and 7 bases at J, leaving 5 bases unmatched. Germline V gives CDR1 SGDLS, CDR2 YYNGEE.